This entry describes one T cell receptor beta chain. The sample is drawn from a study of blood T cell repertoires in COVID-19. The authors' processing: Scientists estimated how many nucleated cells there were by amplifying reference gene primers. TCRdb keeps only in-frame clones here, not all; method: immunoSEQ multiplex PCR. V and J calls and clone size follow that table, whereas D and trimming were derived from the DNA. The sample records about 140,000 clones, about four fifths being singletons. The CDR3 has 12 residues. Trimming took off 4 bases at V and 5 bases at J, with 9 bases between the two ends. CDR1 is LGHDT, CDR2 YNNKEL, per germline (reference sequence).

The sequence was collected from a man younger than 45 with COVID-19, enrolled during active disease. Input material: peripheral blood. V and J are TRBV3-1 (or the pseudogene TRBV3-2) and TRBJ2-7; D gene ambiguous. The CDR3 here is CASSRALDEQYF. The CDR3, as DNA: TGTGCCAGCAGCCGGGCCTTGGACGAGCAGTACTTC.